A selection of T cell receptor beta chains follows, all from one sample in a study of shared clonotypes between healthy human individuals. Here immunoSEQ multiplex PCR was the method, and the copy in TCRdb shows in-frame clones only, minus some. The sample includes about 2 million clones, about 94% seen only once; the top ten take 1.2%. The sequenced sample was naive CD8+ T cells sorted from blood. The receptors here all came from a man between 18 and 35 years old in good health. CDR3s include the opening cysteine and the closing phenylalanine or tryptophan. D genes are given only for firm matches. The size field is filled for only some rows; it gives once, few, many or a size class.

TRBV7-2	17	TRBJ2-3	TRBD2	-	CASSLPWGSGATDTQYF	TGTGCCAGCAGCTTACCGTGGGGTAGCGGGGCCACAGATACGCAGTATTTT
TRBV10-3	14	TRBJ1-5	-	-	CAYLLGGPNQPQHF	TGTGCCTATCTCCTTGGGGGACCTAATCAGCCCCAGCATTTT
TRBV6-5	15	TRBJ2-3	TRBD1	once	CASNRQGAGTDTQYF	TGTGCCAGCAATAGACAGGGGGCTGGTACAGATACGCAGTATTTT
TRBV7-9	15	TRBJ1-5	-	once	CASSSTVNSNQPQHF	TGTGCCAGCAGCTCGACAGTTAATAGCAATCAGCCCCAGCATTTT
TRBV9	13	TRBJ1-1	-	-	CASSGWLNTEAFF	TGTGCCAGCAGCGGATGGTTGAACACTGAAGCTTTCTTT
TRBV21-1	16	TRBJ2-7	-	-	CASSKQQGTSSYEQYF	TGTGCCAGCAGCAAACAACAGGGGACCTCCTCCTACGAGCAGTACTTC
TRBV7-9	14	TRBJ2-7	-	-	CASSLDQSSYEQYF	TGTGCCAGCAGCTTAGATCAGAGCTCCTACGAGCAGTACTTC
TRBV7-2	13	TRBJ2-7	-	-	CASSVTPAYEQYF	TGTGCCAGCAGCGTTACACCAGCCTACGAGCAGTACTTC
TRBV13	15	TRBJ1-4	-	-	CASSLRLGTNEKLFF	TGTGCCAGCAGCCTCCGCTTGGGGACTAATGAAAAACTGTTTTTT
TRBV11-2	16	TRBJ1-3	TRBD1	-	CASSLDVRGTGNTIYF	TGTGCCAGCAGCTTAGACGTCAGGGGGACGGGAAACACCATATATTTT
TRBV4-1	18	TRBJ2-2	-	once	CASSQSTGGEQDTGELFF	TGCGCCAGCAGCCAGAGCACCGGCGGTGAACAGGACACCGGGGAGCTGTTTTTT
TRBV5-1	15	TRBJ2-3	TRBD2	-	CASSLGASGPDTQYF	TGCGCCAGCAGCTTGGGGGCTAGCGGGCCAGATACGCAGTATTTT
TRBV28	17	TRBJ2-1	TRBD2	-	CASSPRGLAGNYNEQFF	TGTGCCAGCAGTCCCCGGGGACTAGCGGGAAACTACAATGAGCAGTTCTTC
TRBV18	15	TRBJ2-7	-	-	CASSPGEVTSYEQYF	TGTGCCAGCTCCCCCGGGGAGGTGACGTCCTACGAGCAGTACTTC
TRBV5-1	16	TRBJ2-1	TRBD1	-	CASSFFGQGLGDEQFF	TGCGCCAGCAGCTTTTTCGGACAGGGGTTGGGCGATGAGCAGTTCTTC
TRBV18	12	TRBJ2-1	-	-	CASSPRVREQFF	TGTGCCAGCTCACCGCGTGTGCGGGAGCAGTTCTTC
TRBV2	12	TRBJ2-7	-	-	CASTGSPYEQYF	TGTGCCAGCACGGGGTCGCCCTACGAGCAGTACTTC
TRBV18	18	TRBJ2-1	TRBD2	-	CASSPEIPSGSSYNEQFF	TGTGCCAGCTCACCAGAGATCCCTAGCGGGAGCTCCTACAATGAGCAGTTCTTC
TRBV4-2	15	TRBJ2-1	-	-	CASSQLMGSYNEQFF	TGTGCCAGCAGCCAATTAATGGGTTCCTACAATGAGCAGTTCTTC
TRBV28	14	TRBJ2-5	TRBD1	-	CASTPTGGSFNPYF	TGTGCCAGCACCCCCACAGGGGGCAGCTTCAATCCCTACTTC
TRBV28	15	TRBJ1-2	-	-	CASSPGRLRDYGYTF	TGTGCCAGCAGCCCGGGACGCTTAAGAGACTATGGCTACACCTTC
TRBV6-6	15	TRBJ2-7	TRBD1	-	CASSETGTGPYEQYF	TGTGCCAGCAGCGAAACCGGGACAGGGCCTTACGAGCAGTACTTC
TRBV4-3	12	TRBJ2-2	-	-	CASSQDGGELFF	TGCGCCAGCAGCCAAGATGGGGGAGAGCTGTTTTTT
TRBV7-9	12	TRBJ1-1	TRBD1	few	CASSLGQGFAFF	TGTGCCAGCAGCTTAGGACAGGGGTTCGCTTTCTTT
TRBV18	15	TRBJ2-1	-	-	CASSPEGDPAREQFF	TGTGCCAGCTCACCGGAGGGTGACCCAGCCCGAGAGCAGTTCTTC
TRBV21-1	15	TRBJ2-7	-	-	CASSHGTRDSYEQYF	TGTGCCAGCAGCCACGGGACTAGAGACTCCTACGAGCAGTACTTC
TRBV27	14	TRBJ1-2	-	-	CASSPKLGNQGYTF	TGTGCCAGCAGCCCGAAGCTGGGGAATCAAGGCTACACCTTC
TRBV10-3	15	TRBJ1-1	-	-	CAISGGGLMNTEAFF	TGTGCCATCAGTGGGGGGGGCCTTATGAACACTGAAGCTTTCTTT
TRBV30	11	TRBJ1-2	-	-	CAWGGGFGYTF	TGTGCCTGGGGGGGAGGGTTTGGCTACACCTTC
TRBV28	14	TRBJ1-2	-	-	CASSFTGSNYGYTF	TGTGCCAGCAGTTTCACGGGGTCTAACTATGGCTACACCTTC
TRBV20-1	10	TRBJ2-7	TRBD2	-	CSALAGKQYF	TGCAGTGCTTTAGCGGGCAAGCAGTACTTC
TRBV6-5	16	TRBJ1-2	-	-	CASSYFGEGTDYGYTF	TGTGCCAGCAGTTACTTCGGGGAGGGGACGGACTATGGCTACACCTTC
TRBV2	15	TRBJ2-7	-	-	CASSEVEQAGDEQYF	TGTGCCAGCAGTGAAGTAGAACAGGCTGGGGACGAGCAGTACTTC
TRBV4-2	17	TRBJ2-5	TRBD2	-	CASSQEPAGGYQETQYF	TGTGCCAGCAGCCAAGAACCGGCGGGGGGGTACCAAGAGACCCAGTACTTC
TRBV7-8	14	TRBJ2-7	-	once	CASSILRGSYEQYF	TGTGCCAGCAGCATCCTACGGGGTTCCTACGAGCAGTACTTC
TRBV4-1	15	TRBJ1-1	-	-	CASSQAPGKNTEAFF	TGCGCCAGCAGCCAAGCCCCGGGTAAGAACACTGAAGCTTTCTTT
TRBV4-1	12	TRBJ1-5	-	-	CATGRGTEPQHF	TGCGCCACCGGAAGGGGGACGGAGCCCCAGCATTTT
TRBV6-5	15	TRBJ1-1	-	-	CASSQSERPDTEAFF	TGTGCCAGCAGCCAGTCAGAGAGGCCGGACACTGAAGCTTTCTTT
TRBV9	16	TRBJ2-3	-	-	CASSSNRDLSTDTQYF	TGTGCCAGCAGCTCCAACCGGGACTTGAGCACAGATACGCAGTATTTT
TRBV9	15	TRBJ2-1	TRBD2	-	CASSGLSGSYNEQFF	TGTGCCAGCAGCGGACTTAGCGGGAGTTACAATGAGCAGTTCTTC
TRBV4-1	13	TRBJ2-1	-	-	CASSQGPMNEQFF	TGCGCCAGCAGCCAAGGACCAATGAATGAGCAGTTCTTC
TRBV5-6	12	TRBJ2-7	-	-	CASTLWGDEQYF	TGTGCCAGCACCTTGTGGGGGGACGAGCAGTACTTC
TRBV7-8	17	TRBJ2-1	-	-	CASSLVRRRYEGDEQFF	TGTGCCAGCAGCTTAGTCCGGAGGCGTTACGAGGGTGATGAGCAGTTCTTC
TRBV4-1	19	TRBJ2-6	TRBD1	once	CASSHIPGQGISGANVLTF	TGCGCCAGCAGCCACATCCCGGGACAGGGGATATCTGGGGCCAACGTCCTGACTTTC